This T cell receptor (beta chain) was captured by sequencing in a study of T-cell reconstitution after alpha-beta-depleted transplantation in children. Notes on the study in general: Reportedly, roughly two months post-transplant, alpha-beta T cells arose from several hundred expanded graft clones.

As it was prepared, the TCRbeta library received unique molecular identifiers. MiXCR, applied by TCRdb to the PCR reads, yields one record per CDR3 protein. This sample carries hundreds of thousands of distinct CDR3 sequences, under 30% of them seen once, and the ten largest clones take about 4.8%. To note about this clonotype: No antigen is known for it.

V was pared by 7 bases and J by 7 bases, with 9 bases of the junction left unmatched. CDR1 SGHAT and CDR2 FQNNGV come from the germline V gene. The CDR3 sequence is 14 residues long. The source was PBMCs, mostly from graft donor cells, collected 360 days after TCRalphabeta/CD19-depleted stem cell transplant. The J gene is TRBJ2-2, the V gene TRBV11-2; 7 bases line up with TRBD1. The clonotype originates from a female patient younger than 10 who had a stem cell transplant for congenital amegakaryocytic thrombocytopenia, so the T cells may come from the graft donor. The CDR3 loop is CASITYRGNGELFF. The CDR3 DNA follows: TGTGCCAGCATTACCTACAGGGGTAACGGGGAGCTGTTTTTT.